This T cell receptor (beta chain) was sequenced during a study of blood T cells in healthy people across ages. Overall study: T cells yielded about one barcoded beta molecule per two cells through template switching. Study-level points and caveats: Total diversity from one million sequenced T cells was likely underestimated. Among T cells, TCR beta diversity per million cells dropped roughly linearly as age rose.

V lost 2 bases to trimming and J lost 5 bases, with 10 bases between them. Germline CDR1 is KGHSH and CDR2 is LQKENI. This CDR3 comprises 15 residues. About 10 milliliters of peripheral blood were drawn from each donor into EDTA-treated tubes. A word on this clonotype: Its antigen remains unidentified.

Sample-barcoded 5' priming and a J-beta primer mix drove a second PCR of roughly 6 to 12 cycles. TCRdb re-called the 5' RACE reads through MiXCR, storing one row per CDR3 protein. This sample has about 400,000 distinct CDR3 sequences, with over 45% found just once. The TCR originated in a man aged 55 to 70 in good health. The sample consisted of blood. The chain recombines TRBV18 with TRBJ1-6, with D perhaps matching TRBD1 (5 bases). The CDR3 sequence: CASSPVGGDNSPLHF. The CDR3 DNA reads as TGTGCCAGCTCACCAGTAGGAGGGGATAATTCACCCCTCCACTTT.